These T cell receptor beta chains were read from a single sample in a study of shared clonotypes between healthy human individuals. The data were produced by immunoSEQ multiplex PCR, yet TCRdb's version contains in-frame clones alone and is incomplete. The sample includes some 790,000 clones, approximately 72% of them seen just once. The sample consisted of memory CD4+ T cells sorted from blood. These receptors all stem from a woman aged 25 to 45 in good health. Both conserved end residues are part of each CDR3. A D gene is named only where the DNA matches it firmly. Only some rows state a clone size, as once, few, many or a class for expanded clones.

d_gene	v_gene	j_gene	abundance	CDR3nt	CDR3aa
-	TRBV28	TRBJ2-7	-	TGTGCCAGCAGTTTCCAGGGCCACTCCGCCGAGCAGTACTTC	CASSFQGHSAEQYF
-	TRBV4-1	TRBJ1-2	-	TGCGCCAGCAGCCAGGCAGACAGCGATTATAACTATGGCTACACCTTC	CASSQADSDYNYGYTF
-	TRBV7-3	TRBJ2-7	-	TGTGCCAGCAGCTTAGGTGGCGGGACGTACGAGCAGTACTTC	CASSLGGGTYEQYF
TRBD1	TRBV5-1	TRBJ2-1	-	TGCGCCAGCAGCTTTATTCTCGGAGGACAGGGGACGAATGAGCAGTTCTTC	CASSFILGGQGTNEQFF
TRBD2	TRBV5-1	TRBJ2-1	once	TGCGCCAGCAGCCCTTTAGCGGGGGGGACTTACAATGAGCAGTTCTTC	CASSPLAGGTYNEQFF
-	TRBV21-1	TRBJ2-5	-	TGTGCCAGCTCACCCCGAAGGAGTACGGGAGGGACCCAGTACTTC	CASSPRRSTGGTQYF
-	TRBV5-1	TRBJ2-3	-	TGCGCCAGCAGCTTCCTTAGTGCGGCTACGCAGTATTTT	CASSFLSAATQYF
TRBD2	TRBV5-1	TRBJ2-1	-	TGCGCCAGCAGCTTGTCGACTAGCGGGAAGGGCAATGAGCAGTTCTTC	CASSLSTSGKGNEQFF
TRBD1	TRBV7-9	TRBJ2-5	few	TGTGCCAGCAGCTTAGTGACAGGGAAAGAGACCCAGTACTTC	CASSLVTGKETQYF
TRBD1	TRBV5-1	TRBJ2-7	-	TGCGCCAGCAGCGCGGGACAGGGGTACGAGCAGTACTTC	CASSAGQGYEQYF
-	TRBV6-4	TRBJ2-2	-	TGTGCCAGCAGAGGCTTTCTCGGGGAGCTGTTTTTT	CASRGFLGELFF
-	TRBV2	TRBJ1-2	-	TGTGCCAGCAGTGAGGCCGGGTTGATCGGCTATGGCTACACCTTC	CASSEAGLIGYGYTF
TRBD2	TRBV5-4	TRBJ2-3	-	TGTGCCAGCAGCTTGAGGGGACTAGCGGGCACAGATACGCAGTATTTT	CASSLRGLAGTDTQYF